The rows below give T cell receptor beta chains drawn from one sample of a study of blood T cells in healthy people across ages. TCRdb reprocessed the 5' RACE reads via MiXCR and lists one record per CDR3 protein. This repertoire shows roughly 1.4 million distinct CDR3 sequences, 59% found once; its top ten account for over 6.5%. Sequencing was done on a sample of blood. These receptors came from a man younger than 30 in good health. Each CDR3 is given with its conserved first and last residue. D genes are given only for firm matches. Size tells how often a clone was seen (once, few, many) or the class of an expanded clone, and some rows leave it out.

J | V | D | size | CDR3 | DNA
TRBJ2-4 | TRBV6-5 | TRBD1 | NA | CASSPHRGRNIQYF | TGTGCCAGCAGCCCACACAGGGGGCGAAACATTCAGTACTTC
TRBJ2-7 | TRBV20-1 | TRBD2 | few | CSARDDGGVNIHEQYF | TGCAGTGCTAGAGACGACGGGGGGGTGAATATCCACGAGCAGTACTTC
TRBJ1-2 | TRBV5-4 | NA | NA | CASSDASYGYTF | TGTGCCAGCAGCGATGCCTCCTATGGCTACACCTTC
TRBJ2-2 | TRBV4-2 | NA | NA | CASSPSLNPNTGELFF | TGTGCCAGCAGCCCGTCACTAAACCCGAACACCGGGGAGCTGTTTTTT
TRBJ2-1 | TRBV5-1 | NA | many | CASSLEGDEQFF | TGTGCCAGCAGCTTAGAAGGGGATGAGCAGTTCTTC
TRBJ2-2 | TRBV4-1 | TRBD2 | NA | CDSSPLAGANTGELFF | TGCGACAGCAGCCCGCTAGCGGGGGCGAACACCGGGGAGCTGTTTTTT
TRBJ2-1 | TRBV6-6 | NA | NA | CASTIGGSYNEQFF | TGTGCCAGCACCATAGGCGGCTCCTACAATGAGCAGTTCTTC
TRBJ2-7 | TRBV6-5 | TRBD2 | few | CASKVSGMSSYEQYF | TGTGCCAGCAAAGTGAGCGGGATGAGTTCCTACGAGCAGTACTTC
TRBJ1-1 | TRBV18 | NA | NA | CASSPWGNYEAFF | TGTGCCAGCTCTCCATGGGGCAACTATGAGGCTTTCTTT
TRBJ2-7 | TRBV20-1 | NA | NA | CSFLADINEQYF | TGCAGCTTTTTAGCGGACATCAACGAGCAGTACTTC
TRBJ1-2 | TRBV20-1 | NA | few | CSAREAGNRIGGYTF | TGCAGTGCTAGAGAGGCAGGGAATCGAATCGGCGGCTACACCTTC
TRBJ2-3 | TRBV4-1 | NA | NA | CASSHGGSSTDTQYF | TGCGCCAGCAGCCATGGGGGCAGTAGCACAGATACGCAGTATTTT
TRBJ2-1 | TRBV18 | NA | once | CASSVQEQQFF | TGTGCCAGCTCAGTACAGGAGCAGCAGTTCTTC
TRBJ1-2 | TRBV7-9 | NA | few | CASSLRGHNYGYTF | TGTGCCAGCAGCTTAAGGGGACATAACTATGGCTACACCTTC
TRBJ2-3 | TRBV6-2/TRBV6-3 | TRBD2 | NA | CASILAGVTDTQYF | TGTGCCAGCATCTTAGCGGGAGTAACAGATACGCAGTATTTT
TRBJ2-1 | TRBV29-1 | TRBD2 | few | CSALAGTYNEQFF | TGCAGCGCCCTAGCGGGAACCTACAATGAGCAGTTCTTC
TRBJ1-2 | TRBV12-3/TRBV12-4 | TRBD1 | NA | CASSWTGTGLPFYGYTF | TGTGCCAGCAGCTGGACCGGGACAGGGCTTCCCTTCTATGGCTACACCTTC
TRBJ1-4 | TRBV3-1 | NA | NA | CASSQEGWSEKLFF | TGTGCCAGCAGCCAAGAGGGGTGGTCCGAAAAACTGTTTTTT
TRBJ2-7 | TRBV7-2 | NA | NA | CASSNQRNEQYF | TGTGCCAGCAGCAACCAGCGGAATGAGCAGTACTTC
TRBJ2-1 | TRBV29-1 | TRBD2 | NA | CSGQGGTSGKVTYNEQFF | TGCAGCGGACAGGGGGGGACTAGCGGGAAGGTTACCTACAATGAGCAGTTCTTC
TRBJ1-6 | TRBV12-3/TRBV12-4 | NA | NA | CASSLGSGNSPLHF | TGTGCCAGCAGTTTAGGGTCCGGGAATTCACCCCTCCACTTT
TRBJ2-1 | TRBV24-1 | TRBD2 | NA | CATSGRTSYNEQFF | TGTGCCACCAGTGGCAGGACTAGCTACAATGAGCAGTTCTTC
TRBJ2-7 | TRBV15 | NA | NA | CATSTRPPHEQYF | TGTGCCACCAGCACCCGGCCCCCCCACGAGCAGTACTTC
TRBJ2-7 | TRBV20-1 | NA | NA | CSATKGQGSYEQYF | TGCAGTGCTACAAAGGGCCAGGGATCCTACGAGCAGTACTTC
TRBJ2-7 | TRBV27 | NA | few | CASSVQISYEQYF | TGTGCCAGCAGTGTTCAGATTTCCTACGAGCAGTACTTC
TRBJ1-2 | TRBV27 | NA | NA | CASSPEDKTNYGYTF | TGTGCCAGCAGTCCTGAGGACAAGACTAACTATGGCTACACCTTC
TRBJ2-1 | TRBV5-5 | NA | NA | CASSFLQGKQFF | TGTGCCAGCAGCTTTTTACAGGGTAAGCAGTTCTTC
TRBJ2-1 | TRBV27 | NA | NA | CASSIGRYNEQFF | TGTGCCAGCAGTATCGGACGTTACAATGAGCAGTTCTTC
TRBJ2-1 | TRBV5-1 | TRBD2 | few | CASSQAGGRYNEQFF | TGCGCCAGCAGCCAAGCGGGAGGGCGCTACAATGAGCAGTTCTTC
TRBJ2-5 | TRBV9 | NA | NA | CASSVVAIQETQYF | TGTGCCAGCAGCGTAGTGGCTATCCAAGAGACCCAGTACTTC
TRBJ2-1 | TRBV9 | NA | few | CASSTHLSGSWQFF | TGTGCCAGCAGCACACACCTCTCGGGGTCTTGGCAGTTCTTC
TRBJ2-7 | TRBV5-5 | TRBD1 | NA | CASSYVPGGVYEQYF | TGTGCCAGCAGCTACGTCCCAGGGGGCGTCTACGAGCAGTACTTC
TRBJ1-1 | TRBV28 | NA | NA | CASSLLGGRSEAFF | TGTGCCAGCAGTTTATTGGGAGGGAGGTCTGAAGCTTTCTTT
TRBJ2-1 | TRBV7-2 | NA | NA | CASSLDPGRSYNDHKFF | TGTGCCAGCAGCTTAGACCCGGGACGGAGCTACAATGATCATAAGTTCTTC
TRBJ2-4 | TRBV28 | NA | NA | CASSPRGRENIQYF | TGTGCCAGCAGCCCACGAGGCCGGGAAAACATTCAGTACTTC
TRBJ2-7 | TRBV2 | TRBD2 | NA | CASRGGGTSGSTWYEQYF | TGTGCCAGCAGGGGTGGGGGGACTAGCGGGTCGACATGGTACGAGCAGTACTTC